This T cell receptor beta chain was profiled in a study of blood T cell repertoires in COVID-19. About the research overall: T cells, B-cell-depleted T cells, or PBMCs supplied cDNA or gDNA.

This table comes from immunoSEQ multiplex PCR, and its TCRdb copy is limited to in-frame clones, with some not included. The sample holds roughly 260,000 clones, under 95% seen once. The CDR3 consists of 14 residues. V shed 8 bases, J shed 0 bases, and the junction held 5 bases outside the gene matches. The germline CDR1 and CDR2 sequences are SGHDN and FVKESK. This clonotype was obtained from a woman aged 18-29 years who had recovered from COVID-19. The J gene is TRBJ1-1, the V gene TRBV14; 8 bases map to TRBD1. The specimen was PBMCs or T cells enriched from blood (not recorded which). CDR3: CASRRQGMNTEAFF. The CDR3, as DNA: TGTGCCAGCCGCCGACAGGGGATGAACACTGAAGCTTTCTTT.